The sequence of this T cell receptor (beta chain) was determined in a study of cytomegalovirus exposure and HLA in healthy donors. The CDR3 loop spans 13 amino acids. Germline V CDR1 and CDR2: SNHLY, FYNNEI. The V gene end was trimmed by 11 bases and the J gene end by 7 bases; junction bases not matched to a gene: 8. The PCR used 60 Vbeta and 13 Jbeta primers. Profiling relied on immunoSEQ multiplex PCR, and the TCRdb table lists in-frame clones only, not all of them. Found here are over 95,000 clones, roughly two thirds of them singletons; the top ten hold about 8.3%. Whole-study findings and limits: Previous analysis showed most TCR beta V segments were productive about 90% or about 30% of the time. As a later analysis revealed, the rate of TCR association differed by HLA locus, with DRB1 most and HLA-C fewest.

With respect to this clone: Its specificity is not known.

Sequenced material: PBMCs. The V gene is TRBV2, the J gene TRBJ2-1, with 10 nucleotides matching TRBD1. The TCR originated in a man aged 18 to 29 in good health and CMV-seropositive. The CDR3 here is CADRDRGGNEQFF. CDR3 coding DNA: TGTGCCGACCGGGACAGGGGTGGGAATGAGCAGTTCTTC.